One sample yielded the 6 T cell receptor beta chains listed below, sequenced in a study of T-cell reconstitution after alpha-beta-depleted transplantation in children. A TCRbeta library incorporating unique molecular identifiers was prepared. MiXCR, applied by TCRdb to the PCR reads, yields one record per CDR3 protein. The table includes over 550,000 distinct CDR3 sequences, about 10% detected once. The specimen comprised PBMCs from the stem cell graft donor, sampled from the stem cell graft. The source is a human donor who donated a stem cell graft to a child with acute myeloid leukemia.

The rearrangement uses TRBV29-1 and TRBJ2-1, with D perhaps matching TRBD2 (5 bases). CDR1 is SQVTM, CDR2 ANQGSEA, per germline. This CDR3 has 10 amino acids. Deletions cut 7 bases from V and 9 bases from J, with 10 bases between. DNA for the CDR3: TGCAGCGCTGGAGAGGGTGAGCAGTTCTTC. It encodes CSAGEGEQFF.

The CDR3 region is CASRGTGSSFAGELFF. CDR3 nucleotides: TGTGCCAGCAGGGGGACAGGGAGTTCCTTCGCCGGGGAGCTGTTTTTT. The rearrangement uses TRBV6-2 or TRBV6-3 and TRBJ2-2; 9 nucleotides line up with TRBD1. The CDR3 runs to 16 residues. The germline gives CDR1 MNHEY, CDR2 SVGEGT. The V segment lost 6 bases and the J segment 6 bases; nucleotides outside the gene matches: 11.

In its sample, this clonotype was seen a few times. This chain's CDR3 is CSVSKGQNTEAFF. The CDR3 DNA is TGCAGCGTTAGTAAGGGGCAGAACACTGAAGCTTTCTTT. The chain employs TRBV29-1 and TRBJ1-1; possibly TRBD1 for D (5 bases). The CDR3 spans 13 residues. V lost 5 bases and J 1 base, leaving 11 bases between the germline ends. Germline CDR1 SQVTM, CDR2 ANQGSEA.

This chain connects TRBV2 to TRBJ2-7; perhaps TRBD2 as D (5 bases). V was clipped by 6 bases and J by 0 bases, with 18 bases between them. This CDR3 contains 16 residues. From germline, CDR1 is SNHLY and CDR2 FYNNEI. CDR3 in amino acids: CASSADSGKSSYEQYF. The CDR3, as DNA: TGTGCCAGCAGCGCCGATTCCGGGAAAAGCTCCTACGAGCAGTACTTC.

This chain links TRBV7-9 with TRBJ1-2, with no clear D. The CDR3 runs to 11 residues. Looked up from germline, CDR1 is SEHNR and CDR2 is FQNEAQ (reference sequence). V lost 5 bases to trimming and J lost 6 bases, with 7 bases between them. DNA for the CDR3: TGTGCCAGCAGCGAGTCTGATGGCTACACCTTC. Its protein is CASSESDGYTF. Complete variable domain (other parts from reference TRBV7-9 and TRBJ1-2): DTGVSQNPRHKITKRGQNVTFRCDPISEHNRLYWYRQTLGQGPEFLTYFQNEAQLEKSRLLSDRFSAERPKGSFSTLEIQRTEQGDSAMYLCASSESDGYTFGSGTRLTVV.

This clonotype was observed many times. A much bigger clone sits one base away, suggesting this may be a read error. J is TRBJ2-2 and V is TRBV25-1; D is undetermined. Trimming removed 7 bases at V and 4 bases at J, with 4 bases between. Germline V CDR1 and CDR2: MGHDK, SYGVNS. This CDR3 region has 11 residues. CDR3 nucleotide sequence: TGTGCCAGCATGGGCACCGGGGAGCTGTTTTTT. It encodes CASMGTGELFF.